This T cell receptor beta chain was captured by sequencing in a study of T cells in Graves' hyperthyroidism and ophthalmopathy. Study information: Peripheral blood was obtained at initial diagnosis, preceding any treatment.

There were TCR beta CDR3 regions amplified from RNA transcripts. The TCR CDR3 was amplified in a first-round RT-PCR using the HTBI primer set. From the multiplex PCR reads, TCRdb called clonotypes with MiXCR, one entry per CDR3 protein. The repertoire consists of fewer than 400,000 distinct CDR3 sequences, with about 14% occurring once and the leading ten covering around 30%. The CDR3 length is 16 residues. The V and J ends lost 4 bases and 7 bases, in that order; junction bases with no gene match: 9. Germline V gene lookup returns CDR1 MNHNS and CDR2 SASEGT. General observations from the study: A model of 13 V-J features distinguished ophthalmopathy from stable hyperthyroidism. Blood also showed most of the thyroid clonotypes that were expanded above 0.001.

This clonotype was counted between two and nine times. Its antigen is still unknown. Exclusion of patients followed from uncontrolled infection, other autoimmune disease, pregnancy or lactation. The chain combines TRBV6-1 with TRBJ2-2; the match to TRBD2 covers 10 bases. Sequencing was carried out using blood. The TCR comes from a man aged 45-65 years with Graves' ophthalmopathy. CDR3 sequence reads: CASSAGLAVLDGELFF. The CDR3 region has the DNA TGTGCCAGCAGTGCTGGACTAGCGGTCCTAGACGGGGAGCTGTTTTTT.